The present T cell receptor beta chain was sequenced within a study of vaccination effects on CD4 cells after COVID-19. Whole-study context: Participants received two doses of either the BNT162b2 or mRNA-1273 vaccine. Two convalescent donors provided samples 16 days and one week before vaccination.

Comments on this clone: The antigen is undetermined.

Antigen-specific CD4+ T cells expanded by the ViraFEST assay with viral peptide pools were then sequenced. CD4+ T cell isolation took place after nine to eleven days of culture. SARS-CoV-2 infected the person between March and December 2020, as confirmed by PCR. After around 2.2 million PBMC were placed in each well, they were cultured with around 10 IU/ml IL-2 and 8 to 10 ug/ml peptides. Half the medium was replaced with IL-2 medium on days 3 and 7. The method was immunoSEQ multiplex PCR; TCRdb's version includes in-frame clones alone and lacks a portion of them. The sample yields 45,000 to 70,000 clones, around 76% seen once. The receptor was isolated from a human donor who had a prior SARS-CoV-2 infection. The specimen comprised CD4+ T cells from PBMCs cultured with HIV peptides, sampled before COVID-19 vaccination. Subset indicated: HIV-1 Nef peptide pool negative control/reference culture.

The CDR3 nucleotides read TGTGCCAGTAGTATAGGTGTGTCAGGTCCTCAATCCCAGCATTTT. The encoded protein is CASSIGVSGPQSQHF. The gene calls are TRBV19 and TRBJ1-5; D not certain. Germline V gene sequence: CDR1 LNHDA, CDR2 SQIVND (reference sequence). The CDR3 contains 15 residues. V shed 1 base and J shed 11 bases, with 18 bases lying between them.